The next 17 T cell receptor beta chains were all read from a single sample in a study of T cells in Graves' hyperthyroidism and ophthalmopathy (dated by TCRdb to the late 2010s). The receptor library was made with multiplex PCR. TCRdb shows the sequencer as Illumina HiSeq 2000. The TCR beta CDR3 regions were amplified from RNA transcripts. The first round of RT-PCR for the TCR CDR3 was performed with the HTBI primer set and the Qiagen OneStep RT-PCR kit. In TCRdb, the public reads were trimmed at Q25 with fastp and aligned with MiXCR, with productive beta chains retained. Each entry merges the rows of one CDR3 protein and shows their most common DNA and genes. The sample has a few hundred thousand distinct CDR3 sequences on record, about 45% of them singletons. About 7.8% of the sample lies in the top ten. The sequenced sample was peripheral blood or thyroid tissue (not recorded which). The receptors shown here come from a woman under 30 with Graves' hyperthyroidism.

This clonotype has a count of ten or more. This chain uses TRBV7-9 with TRBJ1-1, with D perhaps TRBD1 (5 bases). V lost 2 bases and J 5 bases, leaving 9 bases between the germline ends. The germline V gene encodes CDR1 SEHNR and CDR2 FQNEAQ (reference sequence). The CDR3 length is 13 residues. The CDR3 here is CASSLNGQTEAFF. In nucleotides, the CDR3 is TGTGCCAGCAGCTTAAACGGACAAACTGAAGCTTTCTTT.

The chain employs TRBV19 and TRBJ1-1; perhaps TRBD1 as D (5 bases). The CDR3 sequence is 16 residues long. The germline CDR1 and CDR2 sequences are LNHDA and SQIVND (reference sequence). Trimming removed 5 bases at V and 5 bases at J, with 21 bases between. CDR3 sequence: CASSPNVGTSTTEAFF. CDR3 nucleotide sequence: TGTGCCAGTAGTCCTAACGTGGGGACCTCAACGACTGAAGCTTTCTTT.

The chain is built from TRBV10-3 and TRBJ1-3, with TRBD1 identical over 8 bases. V dropped 10 bases and J dropped 0; count of bases not matched to a gene: 5. Germline CDR1 ENHRY, CDR2 SYGVKD. The CDR3 extends over 14 amino acids. The CDR3, as DNA: TGTGCCACTCGGACAGGGAACTCTGGAAACACCATATATTTT. It specifies CATRTGNSGNTIYF.

This chain uses TRBV10-3 with TRBJ1-4; a weak D match, TRBD1 (6 bases). Trimming took off 2 bases at V and 2 bases at J, with 9 bases between the two ends. This CDR3 is built from 15 residues. Germline lookup yields CDR1 ENHRY and CDR2 SYGVKD. As DNA, the CDR3 is TGTGCCATCAGTGAGCCGGACAGTACTAATGAAAAACTGTTTTTT. Translated: CAISEPDSTNEKLFF.

The chain links TRBV15 to TRBJ2-7, with 12 bases lining up with TRBD1. Germline trimming cut 7 bases from V and 2 bases from J; bases unmatched to any gene: 6. Germline V gene sequence: CDR1 LNHNV, CDR2 YYDKDF (reference sequence). This CDR3 has 15 amino acids. The CDR3 spells CATTGTGGLTYEQYF. As DNA, the CDR3 is TGTGCCACCACCGGGACAGGGGGCTTAACCTACGAGCAGTACTTC.

The chain links TRBV29-1 to TRBJ2-5, with 10 nucleotides matching TRBD1. This CDR3 is 15 amino acids long. V lost 6 bases, J lost 3 bases, and 10 bases stayed unmatched. Looked up from germline, CDR1 is SQVTM and CDR2 is ANQGSEA. The CDR3 spells CSVGDRGGTEETQYF. CDR3 nucleotide sequence: TGCAGCGTAGGGGACAGGGGAGGGACTGAAGAGACCCAGTACTTC.

The chain is built from TRBV7-9 and TRBJ2-5; tentative D call: TRBD2 (6 bases). The CDR3 covers 16 residues. V was cut by 1 base and J by 5 bases, with 17 bases left in between. CDR1 is SEHNR and CDR2 is FQNEAQ in the germline V gene (reference sequence). Here the CDR3 reads CASSLVRGGEYETQYF. The DNA of the CDR3 is TGTGCCAGCAGCTTAGTACGGGGCGGGGAGTATGAGACCCAGTACTTC.

Points on this clonotype: A much larger clone sits a single nucleotide away, making a read error possible. Here the CDR3 DNA reads TGTGCCAGCAGCTTAGCGACGGAGGGATCGGAGACCCAGTACTTC. Its protein product is CASSLATEGSETQYF. This chain uses TRBV7-9 with TRBJ2-5; tentatively, D is TRBD2 (6 bases). With 0 bases removed from V and 5 bases from J, the gap between germline ends came to 13 bases. CDR1 is SEHNR and CDR2 is FQNEAQ in the germline V gene (reference sequence). The CDR3 loop spans 15 amino acids.

This clonotype was counted many times. This chain uses TRBV6-6 with TRBJ2-7; D ambiguous. The CDR3 runs to 13 residues. Germline CDR1 reads MNHNY; CDR2 reads SVGAGI (reference sequence). With 4 bases removed from V and 0 bases from J, the gap between germline ends came to 7 bases. The CDR3 bases are TGTGCCAGCAGTTTAAAACTCTCCTACGAGCAGTACTTC. It is translated as CASSLKLSYEQYF.

This clonotype came up many times. The J gene is TRBJ1-2, the V gene TRBV7-2; D is perhaps TRBD1 (6 bases). V was clipped by 2 bases and J by 1 base, with 14 bases between them. Germline CDR1 reads SGHTA; CDR2 reads FQGNSA. This CDR3 has 16 residues. The CDR3 here is CASSLSGRGINYGYTF. Here the CDR3 DNA reads TGTGCCAGCAGCTTATCTGGCAGGGGTATTAACTATGGCTACACCTTC.

This clonotype showed up many times. This rearrangement joins TRBV12-3 or TRBV12-4 to TRBJ1-5; no clear D gene. The V end was cut by 6 bases, the J end by 3 bases, with 9 bases between. This CDR3 is built from 13 residues. The CDR3 coding sequence is TGTGCCAGCAGCAAACACTACAATCAGCCCCAGCATTTT. Translation: CASSKHYNQPQHF.

As to this clonotype: A read error may explain this, as a much larger clone is one base away. The gene calls are TRBV12-3 or TRBV12-4 and TRBJ1-4; maybe TRBD1 (6 bases). V shed 5 bases and J shed 6 bases, with 25 bases lying between them. The CDR3 runs 18 residues. CDR3 coding DNA: TGTGCCAGCAGTGAACCCTCTTCTTGGGGGCGGATGGATGAAAAACTGTTTTTT. Translated: CASSEPSSWGRMDEKLFF.

Notes on this clonotype: Sequence at one end of the junction differs from germline and may be a read error. This rearrangement joins TRBV24-1 to TRBJ2-1, with TRBD1 matching over 11 bases. The V gene's germline CDR1 is KGHDR and CDR2 SFDVKD. The CDR3 sequence is 15 residues long. Here the CDR3 reads CAASDPGTGGEEQFF. The CDR3 DNA follows: TGTGCCGCCAGTGATCCGGGGACAGGGGGAGAGGAGCAGTTCTTC.

Comments on this clonotype: At one end, the junction sequence differs from germline, possibly due to a read error. The rearrangement joins TRBV9 to TRBJ1-1, with D possibly matching TRBD1 (6 bases). The germline V gene has CDR1 SGDLS and CDR2 YYNGEE. The CDR3 has 13 amino acids. CDR3 nucleotide sequence: TGTGCCAGCAGCGAGGGGGGCGATACTGAAGCTTCCTTT. It encodes CASSEGGDTEASF.

A word on this clonotype: The junction differs from germline at one of its ends, possibly a read error. The chain has TRBV6-1 and TRBJ2-6, with D perhaps TRBD1 (5 bases). The V gene's germline CDR1 is MNHNS and CDR2 SASEGT. The CDR3 loop spans 15 amino acids. CDR3 loop: CAISEARTGANVLTF. Written as DNA, the CDR3 is TGTGCCATCAGTGAAGCAAGGACAGGGGCCAACGTCCTGACTTTC.

This clonotype was counted at least ten times. This rearrangement joins TRBV19 to TRBJ1-1; D is ambiguous. CDR1 LNHDA and CDR2 SQIVND come from the germline V gene (reference sequence). V was clipped by 7 bases and J by 0 bases, with 18 bases between them. CDR3 length equals 16 residues. The CDR3 sequence: CASTRSAGRLNTEAFF. In nucleotides, the CDR3 is TGTGCCAGTACCCGATCCGCCGGGAGGTTGAACACTGAAGCTTTCTTT.

This chain uses TRBV29-1 with TRBJ2-5, with D hard to call. V was trimmed by 5 bases and J by 7 bases, leaving 11 bases between them. Germline lookup yields CDR1 SQVTM and CDR2 ANQGSEA. The CDR3 consists of 11 residues. The CDR3 bases are TGCAGCGTTATGGTAGCAAGGACCCAGTACTTC. This sequence encodes CSVMVARTQYF.